The T cell receptor (beta chain) described here comes from a study of blood T cell repertoires in COVID-19 (TCRdb year 2020). About the full investigation: Samples covering the acute and convalescent phases of COVID-19 were provided by collaborators in the United States, Italy and Spain. The prospective study material was composed of cDNA or gDNA derived from T cells, B-cell-depleted T cells, or PBMCs. Subjects who had been exposed to COVID-19, were actively infected with it, or had recovered from it provided the deeply sampled blood TCRbeta repertoires that made up the dataset. The repertoires were released in a freely available public database intended as a resource for research on the immune response to SARS-CoV-2. Samples were obtained from the ongoing ImmuneRACE study (first 160 participants) and from 1,000 to 1,500 subjects provided by 6 global collaborators. Sample metadata almost always included a de-identified subject ID, COVID-19 status, age in years and sex. Where available, HLA class I and class II types were obtained from metadata supplied by the sample provider rather than from assay-based typing.

As concerns this clone: Its recognized antigen is unknown. No much larger clone exists at a distance of one base, and base qualities are not known.

Trimming leaves V shorter by 7 bases and J shorter by 2 bases, with the junction holding 11 bases beyond the gene matches. The CDR3 measures 17 amino acids from cysteine to phenylalanine. Just CDR3 DNA is preserved here, 51 bases in frame from base 1. The germline V gene sets CDR1 to ENHRY and CDR2 to SYGVKD. Study-wide conclusions, independent of this receptor: Clinical and demographic metadata were provided uncurated, with the amount varying by source and participant.

TCRbeta CDR3 regions were amplified from genomic DNA by means of the immunoSEQ Assay, a bias-controlled multiplex PCR. The authors' analysis ran thus. The number of nucleated cells in each sample was estimated by amplification of reference gene primers within the assay. To quantify the absolute abundance of each unique TCRbeta CDR3 rearrangement, sequence reads were collapsed and filtered. For each sample, productive Simpson clonality was calculated by taking the square root of Simpson's diversity index across productive rearrangements. As stored in TCRdb, this immuneACCESS dataset retains in-frame rearrangements with V and J assigned. A fraction of the clones does not appear; measured against another copy, unresolved V genes explain less than half of the discrepancy, and the remainder lacks a known reason. Clonal size and the V and J genes are those of that table, whereas D and trimming came from the DNA. The sample records around 84,000 clones, roughly 80% of which are singletons. The biggest ten clones account for more than 10% of the sample.

Whole blood was collected in K2EDTA tubes by collaborating institutions according to the institutions' own protocols. Collaborator samples were shipped for TCRbeta analysis as frozen whole blood, isolated PBMCs, or DNA extracted from either sample type. Material: peripheral blood. The sequence derives from a woman aged 40 to 55 with active or convalescent COVID-19. The rearranged segments are TRBV10-3 and TRBJ2-6; 7 middle bases align to TRBD1. The CDR3 here reads CAIKPTGFLAGANVLTF. The nucleotides are TGTGCCATCAAACCGACAGGGTTTTTGGCTGGGGCCAACGTCCTGACTTTC.